The entry below describes one T cell receptor beta chain. The antigen is not known. The data stem from a study of T-cell memory formation after mild COVID-19. Study results and limitations: Contracting clones from day 15 to 85 had balanced CD4/CD8; later expanders favoured CD4+.

This CDR3 contains 16 residues. The V and J ends lost 0 bases and 9 bases, in that order; junction bases with no gene match: 8. Germline V lookup: CDR1 MNHEY, CDR2 SVGAGI. In TCRdb, the 5' RACE reads were re-called with MiXCR into one record per CDR3 protein. Of approximately 480,000 distinct CDR3 sequences in the sample, around a sixth are singletons; the top ten hold approximately 13%. The TCR originated in an adult woman who had mild COVID-19 (a few samples of this study predate the infection). Cell type and time point are not known. Specimen: PBMCs or a T cell subset sorted from them (not recorded which). V is TRBV6-5 and J is TRBJ2-1, with 10 positions matching TRBD2. CDR3 region: CASSYSSASGGPEQFF. CDR3 in DNA: TGTGCCAGCAGTTACTCCTCGGCTAGCGGGGGCCCTGAGCAGTTCTTC.